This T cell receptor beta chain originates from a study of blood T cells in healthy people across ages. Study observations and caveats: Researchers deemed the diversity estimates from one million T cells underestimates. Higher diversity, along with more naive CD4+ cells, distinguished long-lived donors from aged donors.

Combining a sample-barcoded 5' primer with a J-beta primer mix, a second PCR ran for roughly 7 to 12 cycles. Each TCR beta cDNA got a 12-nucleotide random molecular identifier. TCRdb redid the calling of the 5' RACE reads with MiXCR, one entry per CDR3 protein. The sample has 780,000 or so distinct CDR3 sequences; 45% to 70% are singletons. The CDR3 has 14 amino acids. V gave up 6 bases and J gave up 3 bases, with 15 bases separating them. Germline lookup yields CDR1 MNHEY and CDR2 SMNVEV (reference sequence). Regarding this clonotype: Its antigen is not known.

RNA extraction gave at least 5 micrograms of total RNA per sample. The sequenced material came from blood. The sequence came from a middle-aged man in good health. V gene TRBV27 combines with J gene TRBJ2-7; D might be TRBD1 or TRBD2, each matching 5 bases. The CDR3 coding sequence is TGTGCCAGCAGCCGGGACGGATACTTCTACGAGCAGTACTTC. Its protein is CASSRDGYFYEQYF.